Described below is a single T cell receptor beta chain sequence and its context. This specimen comes from a study of human T cells and chemical hapten exposure. TCRdb passed the RACE reads through MiXCR, listing each CDR3 protein once. Among 85,000 to 100,000 distinct CDR3 sequences listed, 11% were seen once. The CDR3 has 13 amino acids. The germline V gene has CDR1 DFQATT and CDR2 SNEGSKA (reference sequence). V lost 6 bases and J 15 bases, leaving 21 bases between the germline ends. Time point of the sample: patch test 2, 6 weeks after DPC sensitization. Treatment indicated: therapeutic diphenylcyclopropenone sensitization with weekly scalp DPC.

This rearrangement joins TRBV20-1 to TRBJ1-6, with a weak D call TRBD1 (6 bases). Here the sequenced sample was whole blood, taken in connection with sensitization to the hapten diphenylcyclopropenone (DPC). The TCR originated in a man aged 35 to 55 with alopecia areata. Some clones in this sample may be carry-over from other donors' samples. In DNA, the CDR3 is TGCAGTGCGGGGGCCCTCGCGTTGGGGTTCCTCCACTTT. This gives the protein CSAGALALGFLHF.